The rows below give T cell receptor beta chains drawn from one sample of a study of a mutant IDH1 vaccine in newly diagnosed glioma. Generated by immunoSEQ multiplex PCR, the TCRdb table keeps only in-frame clones and is missing some. The table includes about 51,000 clones, about three quarters detected once. The sequencing used PBMCs, collected from a glioma patient treated with radiotherapy, temozolomide or both. The source of these receptors is a woman between 35 and 50 years old with glioma. Both conserved end residues are part of each CDR3. A D gene is named only where the DNA matches it firmly. Rows may omit the clone size; those that give it use once, few, many or a size class.

length	V	D	J	size	CDR3	DNA
16	TRBV13	TRBD1	TRBJ2-2	-	CASSLVDRGQTGELFF	TGTGCCAGCAGCTTAGTTGACAGGGGGCAAACCGGGGAGCTGTTTTTT
15	TRBV5-1	-	TRBJ1-1	medium-sized	CASSLTGPENTEAFF	TGCGCCAGCAGCTTGACAGGGCCGGAGAACACTGAAGCTTTCTTT
15	TRBV19	-	TRBJ2-3	-	CASSIRGQPMDTQYF	TGTGCCAGTAGTATTCGGGGCCAACCCATGGATACGCAGTATTTT
14	TRBV30	-	TRBJ2-1	-	CAWSVLGGASEQFF	TGTGCCTGGAGTGTACTTGGGGGGGCCTCTGAGCAGTTCTTC
14	TRBV29-1	-	TRBJ2-3	once	CSAKHRAGTDTQYF	TGCAGCGCCAAACATAGGGCGGGCACAGATACGCAGTATTTT
17	TRBV11-2	-	TRBJ1-1	-	CASSLARIRGADTEAFF	TGTGCCAGCAGCTTAGCTCGGATCCGGGGGGCGGACACTGAAGCTTTCTTT
14	TRBV6-5	-	TRBJ1-3	-	CASSLRSAGNTIYF	TGTGCCAGCAGTTTGAGATCAGCTGGAAACACCATATATTTT
15	TRBV27	TRBD1	TRBJ1-2	-	CASKRNRGYDYGYTF	TGTGCCAGCAAACGGAACAGGGGGTATGATTATGGCTACACCTTC
16	TRBV18	TRBD2	TRBJ2-3	-	CASSPLLAGASDTQYF	TGTGCCAGCTCACCACTACTAGCGGGGGCCAGCGATACGCAGTATTTT
15	TRBV19	-	TRBJ1-2	once	CASSISGAANYGYTF	TGTGCCAGTAGTATTTCCGGGGCTGCTAACTATGGCTACACCTTC
16	TRBV18	-	TRBJ1-1	-	CASSVSQTNMNTEAFF	TGTGCCAGCTCCGTTTCACAGACTAACATGAACACTGAAGCTTTCTTT
12	TRBV29-1	-	TRBJ2-7	-	CSVDGKDYEQYF	TGCAGCGTTGATGGAAAGGACTACGAGCAGTACTTC
18	TRBV10-3	-	TRBJ2-7	-	CAISGGGPGATESYEQYF	TGTGCCATCAGTGGGGGAGGACCAGGGGCGACTGAATCCTACGAGCAGTACTTC
19	TRBV30	TRBD2	TRBJ2-1	-	CAWATRPGTSGGVFNEQFF	TGTGCCTGGGCTACCCGCCCCGGGACTAGCGGGGGGGTGTTTAATGAGCAGTTCTTC
13	TRBV7-3	-	TRBJ2-5	few	CASSFGSAETQYF	TGTGCCAGCAGCTTTGGGAGCGCGGAGACCCAGTACTTC
14	TRBV6-6	-	TRBJ1-3	-	CASSLQLAPNTIYF	TGTGCCAGCAGTCTACAGCTGGCCCCAAACACCATATATTTT
14	TRBV7-2	-	TRBJ2-2	-	CASSLVYGSGELFF	TGTGCCAGCAGCTTAGTTTATGGCTCCGGGGAGCTGTTTTTT
13	TRBV2	TRBD1	TRBJ1-5	few	CASRGQTNQPQHF	TGTGCCAGCAGGGGACAGACTAATCAGCCCCAGCATTTT
17	TRBV7-2	TRBD1	TRBJ1-1	-	CASRARDRGPANTEAFF	TGTGCCAGCAGGGCGCGGGACAGGGGGCCTGCGAACACTGAAGCTTTCTTT
16	TRBV5-4	TRBD2	TRBJ2-5	-	CASSFGLAGNQETQYF	TGTGCCAGCAGCTTCGGACTAGCCGGGAATCAAGAGACCCAGTACTTC
12	TRBV29-1	-	TRBJ2-5	-	CSVVIQTETQYF	TGCAGCGTTGTGATACAAACGGAGACCCAGTACTTC
15	TRBV5-1	-	TRBJ2-3	-	CASSRGTTVTDTQYF	TGCGCCAGCAGCAGGGGGACTACCGTCACAGATACGCAGTATTTT
13	TRBV7-8	-	TRBJ1-1	-	CASSPIMNTEAFF	TGTGCCAGCAGCCCGATAATGAACACTGAAGCTTTCTTT
14	TRBV19	TRBD1	TRBJ1-1	-	CASTPGDRETEAFF	TGTGCCAGTACCCCAGGGGACAGGGAAACTGAAGCTTTCTTT
12	TRBV7-9	-	TRBJ2-7	-	CASSAIVREQYF	TGTGCCAGCAGCGCTATCGTCCGCGAGCAGTACTTC
14	TRBV27	TRBD1	TRBJ1-2	once	CASSQNRGTYGYTF	TGTGCCAGCAGCCAAAACAGGGGCACCTATGGCTACACCTTC
13	TRBV10-3	-	TRBJ1-1	-	CAISPGQNTEAFF	TGTGCCATCAGTCCGGGACAGAACACTGAAGCTTTCTTT
18	TRBV10-3	TRBD1	TRBJ1-5	-	CAISESPGQGASNQPQHF	TGTGCCATCAGTGAGTCTCCGGGACAGGGGGCGAGCAATCAGCCCCAGCATTTT
14	TRBV2	-	TRBJ1-1	-	CASKAEGQSTEAFF	TGTGCCAGCAAAGCGGAGGGGCAGAGCACTGAAGCTTTCTTT